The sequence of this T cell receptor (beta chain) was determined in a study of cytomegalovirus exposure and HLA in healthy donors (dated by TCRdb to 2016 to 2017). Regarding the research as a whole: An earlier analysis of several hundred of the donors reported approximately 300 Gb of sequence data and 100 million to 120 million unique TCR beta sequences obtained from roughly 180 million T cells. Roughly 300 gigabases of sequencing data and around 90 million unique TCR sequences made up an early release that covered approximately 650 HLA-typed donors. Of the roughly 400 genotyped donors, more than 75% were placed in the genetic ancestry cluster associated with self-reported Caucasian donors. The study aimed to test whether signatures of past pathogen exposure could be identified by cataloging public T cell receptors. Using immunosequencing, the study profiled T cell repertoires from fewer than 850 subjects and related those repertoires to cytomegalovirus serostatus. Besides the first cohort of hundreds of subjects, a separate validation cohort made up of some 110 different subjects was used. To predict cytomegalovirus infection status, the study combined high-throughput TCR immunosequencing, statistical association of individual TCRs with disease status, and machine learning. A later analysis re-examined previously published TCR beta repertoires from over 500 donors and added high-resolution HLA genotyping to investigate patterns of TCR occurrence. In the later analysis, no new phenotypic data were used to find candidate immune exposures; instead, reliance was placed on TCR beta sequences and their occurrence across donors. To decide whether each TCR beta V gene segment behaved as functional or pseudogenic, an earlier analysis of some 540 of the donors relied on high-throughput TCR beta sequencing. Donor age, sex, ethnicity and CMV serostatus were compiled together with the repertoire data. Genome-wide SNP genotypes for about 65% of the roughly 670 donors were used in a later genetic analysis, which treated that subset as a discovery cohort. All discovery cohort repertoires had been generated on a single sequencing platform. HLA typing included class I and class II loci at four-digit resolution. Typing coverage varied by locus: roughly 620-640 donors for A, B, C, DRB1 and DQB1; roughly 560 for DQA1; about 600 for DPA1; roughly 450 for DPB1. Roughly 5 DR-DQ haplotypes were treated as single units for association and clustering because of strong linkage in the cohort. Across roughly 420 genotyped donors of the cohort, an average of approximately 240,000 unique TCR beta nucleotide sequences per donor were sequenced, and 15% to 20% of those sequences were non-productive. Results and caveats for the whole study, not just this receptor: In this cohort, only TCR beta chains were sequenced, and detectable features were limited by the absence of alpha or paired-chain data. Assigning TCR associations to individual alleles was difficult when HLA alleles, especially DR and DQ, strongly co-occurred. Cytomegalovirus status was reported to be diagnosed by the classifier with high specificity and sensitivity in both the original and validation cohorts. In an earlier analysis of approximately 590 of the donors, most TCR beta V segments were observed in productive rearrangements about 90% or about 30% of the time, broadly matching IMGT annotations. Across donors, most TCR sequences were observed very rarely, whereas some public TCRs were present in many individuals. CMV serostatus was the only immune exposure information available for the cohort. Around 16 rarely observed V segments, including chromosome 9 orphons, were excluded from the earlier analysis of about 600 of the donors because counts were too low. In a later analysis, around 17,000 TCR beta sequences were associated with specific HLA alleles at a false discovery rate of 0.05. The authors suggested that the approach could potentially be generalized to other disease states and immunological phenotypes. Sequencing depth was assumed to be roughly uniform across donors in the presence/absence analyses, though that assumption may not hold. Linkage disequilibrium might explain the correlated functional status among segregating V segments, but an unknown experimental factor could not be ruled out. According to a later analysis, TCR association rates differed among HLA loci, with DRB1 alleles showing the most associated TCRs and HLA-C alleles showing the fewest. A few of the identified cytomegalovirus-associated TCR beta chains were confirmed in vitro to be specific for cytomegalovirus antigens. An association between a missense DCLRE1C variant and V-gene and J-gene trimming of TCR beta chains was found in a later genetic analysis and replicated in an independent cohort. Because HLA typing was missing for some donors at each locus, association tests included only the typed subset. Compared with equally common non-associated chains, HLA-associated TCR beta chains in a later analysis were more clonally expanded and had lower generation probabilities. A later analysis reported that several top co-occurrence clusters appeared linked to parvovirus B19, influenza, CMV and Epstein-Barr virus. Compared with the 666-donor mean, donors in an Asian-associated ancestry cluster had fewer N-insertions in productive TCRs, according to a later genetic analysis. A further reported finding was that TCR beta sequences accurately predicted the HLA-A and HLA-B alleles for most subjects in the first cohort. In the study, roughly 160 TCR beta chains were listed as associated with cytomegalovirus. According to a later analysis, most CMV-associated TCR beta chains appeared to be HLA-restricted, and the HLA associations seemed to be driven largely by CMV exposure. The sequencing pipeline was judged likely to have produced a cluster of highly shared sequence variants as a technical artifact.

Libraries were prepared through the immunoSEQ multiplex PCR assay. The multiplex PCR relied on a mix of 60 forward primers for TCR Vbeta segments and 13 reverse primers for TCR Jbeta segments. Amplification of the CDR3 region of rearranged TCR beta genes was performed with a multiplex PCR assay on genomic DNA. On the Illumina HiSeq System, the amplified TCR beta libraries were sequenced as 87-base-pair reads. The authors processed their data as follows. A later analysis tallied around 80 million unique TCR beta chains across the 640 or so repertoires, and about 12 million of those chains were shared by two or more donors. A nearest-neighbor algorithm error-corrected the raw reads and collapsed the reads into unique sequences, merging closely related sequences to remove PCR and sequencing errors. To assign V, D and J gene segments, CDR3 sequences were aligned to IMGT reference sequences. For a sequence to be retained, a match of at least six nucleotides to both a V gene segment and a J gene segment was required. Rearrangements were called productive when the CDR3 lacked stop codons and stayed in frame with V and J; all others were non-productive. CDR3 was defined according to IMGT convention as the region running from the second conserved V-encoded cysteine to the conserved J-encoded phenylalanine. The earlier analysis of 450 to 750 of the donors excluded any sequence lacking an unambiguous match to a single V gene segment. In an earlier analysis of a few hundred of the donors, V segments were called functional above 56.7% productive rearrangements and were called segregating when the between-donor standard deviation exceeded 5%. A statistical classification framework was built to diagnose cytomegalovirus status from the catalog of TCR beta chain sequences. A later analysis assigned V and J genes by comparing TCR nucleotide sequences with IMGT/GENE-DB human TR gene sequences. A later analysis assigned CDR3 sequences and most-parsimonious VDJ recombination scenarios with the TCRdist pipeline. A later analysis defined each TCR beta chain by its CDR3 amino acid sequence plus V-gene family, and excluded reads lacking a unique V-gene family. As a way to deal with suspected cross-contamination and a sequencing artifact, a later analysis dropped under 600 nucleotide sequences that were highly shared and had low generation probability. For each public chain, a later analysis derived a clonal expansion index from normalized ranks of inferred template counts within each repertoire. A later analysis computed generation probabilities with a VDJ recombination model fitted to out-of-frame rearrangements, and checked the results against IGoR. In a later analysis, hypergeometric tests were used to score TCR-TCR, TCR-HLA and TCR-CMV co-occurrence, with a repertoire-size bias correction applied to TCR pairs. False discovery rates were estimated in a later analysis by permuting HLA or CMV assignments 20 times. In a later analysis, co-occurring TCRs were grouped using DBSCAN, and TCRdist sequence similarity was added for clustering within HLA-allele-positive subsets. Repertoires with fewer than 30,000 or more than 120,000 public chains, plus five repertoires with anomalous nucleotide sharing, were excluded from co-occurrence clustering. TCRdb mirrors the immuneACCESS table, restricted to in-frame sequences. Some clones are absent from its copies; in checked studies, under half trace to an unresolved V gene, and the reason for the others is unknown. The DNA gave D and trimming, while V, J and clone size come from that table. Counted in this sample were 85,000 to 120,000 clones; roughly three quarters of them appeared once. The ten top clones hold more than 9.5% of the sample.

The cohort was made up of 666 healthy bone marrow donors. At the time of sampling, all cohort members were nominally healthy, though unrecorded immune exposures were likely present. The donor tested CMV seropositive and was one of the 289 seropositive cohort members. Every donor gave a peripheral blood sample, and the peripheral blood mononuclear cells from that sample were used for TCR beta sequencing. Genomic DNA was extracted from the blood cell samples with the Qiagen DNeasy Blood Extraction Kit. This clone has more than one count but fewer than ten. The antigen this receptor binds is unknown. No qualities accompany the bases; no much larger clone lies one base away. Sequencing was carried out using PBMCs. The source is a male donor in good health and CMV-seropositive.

The CDR3 in this case is CASSFTSGISYEQYF. The DNA sequence follows: TGCGCCAGCAGCTTTACTAGCGGGATTTCCTACGAGCAGTACTTC. This receptor chain uses TRBV5-1 and TRBJ2-7; 10 nucleotides in the junction match TRBD2. V is trimmed back by 2 bases and J by 1 base, and the junction contains 3 bases that no gene match accounts for. The CDR3 has 15 amino acids, counting the end cysteine and phenylalanine. Only CDR3 DNA remains: 45 bases, in frame from the first base. Reading the germline V gene gives CDR1 SGHRS and CDR2 YFSETQ.